This T cell receptor beta chain was found in a study of beta chain features in type 1 diabetes. Study summary: All of the samples together had 107,917,701 sorted cells examined. Study-wide findings and caveats: Patients showed naive, central memory and Treg TCRB repertoires that appeared more similar than those of healthy donors. At VDJ recombination sites, type 1 diabetes patients had fewer insertions and more deleted nucleotides. Across all four CD4+ subsets, people with type 1 diabetes showed modestly shorter TCRB CDR3s. Researchers cautioned that cDNA sequencing could over-represent cells with high TCR expression.

In germline, CDR1 is SQVTM, CDR2 ANQGSEA. The CDR3 consists of 12 residues. Trimming pared 7 bases from V and 0 bases from J, leaving 9 bases between. Note on this clone: Its target is not known.

Since all of the isolated RNA was reverse transcribed, expressed TCRB transcripts were what got sequenced. Produced via immunoSEQ multiplex PCR; TCRdb's table is partial and in-frame only. The sample consists of some 160,000 clones, roughly 10% of them appearing once. The sample consisted of central memory CD4+ T cells from blood. This receptor was obtained from a young woman with type 1 diabetes. The chain carries TRBV29-1 and TRBJ1-1, with D possibly matching TRBD1 (5 bases). In DNA, the CDR3 is TGCAGCGCCAAAGGGGTGAACACTGAAGCTTTCTTT. Its protein is CSAKGVNTEAFF.